Listed below are T cell receptor beta chains from one sample, sequenced in a study of T cells expressing NK-cell markers. Using the 5' RACE reads, TCRdb records one entry per CDR3 protein without DNA. The table lists over 150,000 distinct CDR3 sequences. Sequencing was carried out using blood T cells: a sorted CD56 or NKG2C T cell subset, CD4+ or CD8+ T cells, or bulk PBMC T cells (not recorded which). These receptors came from a woman between 50 and 59 years old in good health. Each CDR3 is given with its conserved first and last residue. The order of the fields is J gene, V gene, CDR3 protein.

J gene: TRBJ2-5
V gene: TRBV11-3
CDR3 protein: CASKGLGKTTETQYF

J gene: TRBJ2-5
V gene: TRBV7-9
CDR3 protein: CASSQGLAGWQETQYF

J gene: TRBJ1-5
V gene: TRBV27
CDR3 protein: CASSDLGGGGNQPQHF

J gene: TRBJ2-1
V gene: TRBV11-1
CDR3 protein: CASSFAGSGLLYNEQFF

J gene: TRBJ2-1
V gene: TRBV28
CDR3 protein: CASSSRQGVSSYNEQFF

J gene: TRBJ2-1
V gene: TRBV7-9
CDR3 protein: CASSLPSGSDNEQFF

J gene: TRBJ2-3
V gene: TRBV7-6
CDR3 protein: CASSLRSGLDTQYF

J gene: TRBJ2-3
V gene: TRBV7-9
CDR3 protein: CASRAAGVSSTDTQYF

J gene: TRBJ2-1
V gene: TRBV3-1
CDR3 protein: CASSQGGPASGYNEQFF

J gene: TRBJ2-5
V gene: TRBV7-4
CDR3 protein: CASSFGRGQTQYF

J gene: TRBJ1-1
V gene: TRBV3-1
CDR3 protein: CASSQGAMNTEAFF

J gene: TRBJ2-2
V gene: TRBV27
CDR3 protein: CASSLSPNQGQGKNTGELFF

J gene: TRBJ2-1
V gene: TRBV2
CDR3 protein: CASSEAAGDNEQFF

J gene: TRBJ1-1
V gene: TRBV5-1
CDR3 protein: CASSLVAGDTEAFF

J gene: TRBJ2-1
V gene: TRBV6-1
CDR3 protein: CASRDGSSYNEQFF

J gene: TRBJ2-1
V gene: TRBV27
CDR3 protein: CASRGLKTAFYNEQFF

J gene: TRBJ1-1
V gene: TRBV3-1
CDR3 protein: CASSPQAGFGINTEAFF

J gene: TRBJ2-1
V gene: TRBV5-1
CDR3 protein: CASSAWELAGDNEQFF

J gene: TRBJ2-1
V gene: TRBV30
CDR3 protein: CAWIPGLAGGDEQFF

J gene: TRBJ2-3
V gene: TRBV28
CDR3 protein: CASMPVATLGTDTQYF

J gene: TRBJ1-1
V gene: TRBV29-1
CDR3 protein: CSVWGVDPEAFF

J gene: TRBJ1-4
V gene: TRBV7-2
CDR3 protein: CASSWARGEKLFF

J gene: TRBJ2-2
V gene: TRBV7-6
CDR3 protein: CASRPAGLTNTGELFF

J gene: TRBJ2-1
V gene: TRBV7-6
CDR3 protein: CASSSFAGLAGNEQFF

J gene: TRBJ2-1
V gene: TRBV7-6
CDR3 protein: CASSLGTGVVEQFF

J gene: TRBJ2-7
V gene: TRBV7-6
CDR3 protein: CASSALSGLAGEQYF

J gene: TRBJ2-3
V gene: TRBV2
CDR3 protein: CASSGPSGRTDTQYF

J gene: TRBJ1-6
V gene: TRBV6-5
CDR3 protein: CASSDGSSYNSPLHF

J gene: TRBJ1-1
V gene: TRBV25-1
CDR3 protein: CASVVSRDNDRQAFF

J gene: TRBJ2-1
V gene: TRBV29-1
CDR3 protein: CSVGGGTSNEQFF

J gene: TRBJ2-7
V gene: TRBV7-9
CDR3 protein: CATAVTESSYEQYF

J gene: TRBJ1-5
V gene: TRBV6-5
CDR3 protein: CASSYRQGIGQPQHF

J gene: TRBJ2-1
V gene: TRBV11-2
CDR3 protein: CASTPYFGTSGPYNEQFF

J gene: TRBJ2-2
V gene: TRBV4-1
CDR3 protein: CASRNFGPTGELFF

J gene: TRBJ2-3
V gene: TRBV4-1
CDR3 protein: CASSQTGRSTDTQYF

J gene: TRBJ2-2
V gene: TRBV12-3/TRBV12-4
CDR3 protein: CASTFGTWNTGELFF

J gene: TRBJ2-3
V gene: TRBV15
CDR3 protein: CGKTVGPDTQYF

J gene: TRBJ1-2
V gene: TRBV12-3/TRBV12-4
CDR3 protein: CASSLDWKGRRYGYTF

J gene: TRBJ2-5
V gene: TRBV12-3/TRBV12-4
CDR3 protein: CASSPRVTGRETQYF

J gene: TRBJ1-2
V gene: TRBV12-3/TRBV12-4
CDR3 protein: CASSSEPGRFTYGYTF

J gene: TRBJ1-1
V gene: TRBV27
CDR3 protein: CASSFGNRYTEAFF

J gene: TRBJ2-7
V gene: TRBV13
CDR3 protein: CASSSRGPDEQYF

J gene: TRBJ1-1
V gene: TRBV12-3/TRBV12-4
CDR3 protein: CASSLDRGVDTEAFF

J gene: TRBJ1-1
V gene: TRBV12-3/TRBV12-4
CDR3 protein: CASSLNGGTEAFF

J gene: TRBJ1-1
V gene: TRBV5-1
CDR3 protein: CASSMLRGPNTEAFF

J gene: TRBJ2-7
V gene: TRBV4-2
CDR3 protein: CASSQGGSYEQYF

J gene: TRBJ2-2
V gene: TRBV9
CDR3 protein: CASSVGDSNTGELFF

J gene: TRBJ1-1
V gene: TRBV7-9
CDR3 protein: CASSLPQGNTEAFF